This is a list of T cell receptor beta chains from one sample in a study of cytomegalovirus exposure and HLA in healthy donors. Produced via immunoSEQ multiplex PCR; TCRdb's table is partial and in-frame only. The table includes 150,000 to 200,000 clones, about 89% detected once. Sequencing was done on a sample of PBMCs. All receptors come from a man younger than 35 in good health and CMV-seropositive. Each CDR3 is given with its conserved first and last residue. Clone size is given for some rows only: seen once, a few or many times, or a class if the clone is expanded.

>14|.|TRBV2|TRBJ2-2
CASVAELNTGELFF
>14|.|TRBV4-3|TRBJ2-2
CASSHGQKVGELFF
>15|.|TRBV29-1|TRBJ1-1
CSAHLSGLMNTEAFF
>16|.|TRBV19|TRBJ2-3
CASSIEPRGPGDTQYF
>12|.|TRBV7-6|TRBJ1-1
CASSPGGTEAFF
>15|.|TRBV9|TRBJ2-7
CASSVSTGTGYEQYF
>14|.|TRBV10-3|TRBJ1-1
CAISRPGVTTEAFF
>12|.|TRBV11-2|TRBJ2-1
CASSPDREEAFF
>15|once|TRBV5-6|TRBJ2-7
CASSLGTGGSYEQYF
>14|.|TRBV18|TRBJ2-7
CASSPTSGSNEQYF
>14|.|TRBV9|TRBJ2-5
CASSVMEGRETQYF
>14|.|TRBV2|TRBJ2-3
CASSEQGGTDTQYF
>15|once|TRBV6-5|TRBJ2-4
CASSYSLGFGVIQYF
>16|.|TRBV15|TRBJ1-2
CATSRDTPGQGYGYTF
>13|.|TRBV6-5|TRBJ1-2
CASSEGGKDGYTF
>15|.|TRBV7-9|TRBJ1-2
CASTSQGALDNGYTF
>13|.|TRBV15|TRBJ2-5
CATRSAGQETQYF
>15|.|TRBV6-5|TRBJ1-2
CASSYGGGGNYGYTF
>15|.|TRBV19|TRBJ2-7
CASSIGPSEAYEQYF
>13|.|TRBV28|TRBJ1-4
CASSLSGTEKLFF
>12|.|TRBV9|TRBJ2-2
CASSVTSGELFF
>12|.|TRBV5-1|TRBJ2-1
CASSFRDTEQFF
>15|.|TRBV6-1|TRBJ2-7
CASSATGTGAPEQYF
>13|.|TRBV27|TRBJ2-5
CASSLAYQETQYF
>14|.|TRBV5-1|TRBJ2-5
CASRRAPKEETQYF
>12|few|TRBV27|TRBJ1-5
CASSRGNQPQHF
>15|.|TRBV7-2|TRBJ1-6
CASSRRDRGFSPLHF
>17|.|TRBV28|TRBJ2-2
CASYPARGHIQIGELFF
>11|.|TRBV14|TRBJ2-7
CASGQGAEQYF
>14|once|TRBV7-6|TRBJ2-3
CASSLGGGLNTQYF
>12|.|TRBV29-1|TRBJ2-1
CSVGSGGAEQFF
>18|.|TRBV5-6|TRBJ1-6
CASSLAPQKTGFNSPLHF
>15|.|TRBV28|TRBJ2-3
CASSLAGVGTDTQYF
>13|.|TRBV4-2|TRBJ2-1
CASSQDRFNEQFF
>14|few|TRBV28|TRBJ1-2
CASSTTGTGDGYTF
>15|.|TRBV11-2|TRBJ2-7
CASSLGAGATYEQYF
>13|.|TRBV9|TRBJ2-5
CASSVASSETQYF
>15|.|TRBV7-6|TRBJ2-1
CASSSQAGGSYEQFF
>11|.|TRBV2|TRBJ2-1
CASSQTGWVFF
>13|.|TRBV9|TRBJ2-3
CASSVLAGGLLYF
>15|once|TRBV13|TRBJ2-1
CASSSRLDRDNEQFF
>15|once|TRBV7-3|TRBJ2-1
CASSYSGGPYNEQFF
>12|.|TRBV5-7|TRBJ1-5
CGADSSNQPQHF
>14|.|TRBV5-1|TRBJ2-3
CASSLSEVTDTQYF
>14|.|TRBV28|TRBJ2-7
CASTLAGGPGEQYF
>14|once|TRBV7-9|TRBJ1-4
CASSPPGGDEKLFF